This T cell receptor beta chain derives from a study of blood T cell repertoires in COVID-19. Study-wide context: Researchers got acute and convalescent COVID-19 samples from the United States, Italy and Spain. PBMCs, B-cell-depleted T cells, or T cells were the source of the cDNA or gDNA that made up the material.

Germline V gives CDR1 MGHDK, CDR2 SYGVNS. CDR3 length: 14 residues. V trimming: 6 bases; J trimming: 7 bases; junction bases outside the gene matches: 7. Enrollees, about 18 to 89 years old, lived in approximately 24 US areas. Two consecutive negative NP/OP PCR tests, clearance, or resolved symptoms defined Cohort 3 recovery. Some clones are missing from TCRdb's copy, which holds only in-frame ones; the method was immunoSEQ multiplex PCR. The sample has approximately 200,000 clones, nearly 90% seen once. Sequenced input: PBMCs or T cells enriched from blood (not recorded which). This TCR was sampled from a man aged 30-40 years who had recovered from COVID-19. The chain combines TRBV25-1 with TRBJ1-2, with TRBD1 matching 11 bases. CDR3: CASSVRTGGPGYTF. The CDR3 coding sequence is TGTGCCAGCAGCGTCCGGACAGGGGGCCCTGGCTACACCTTC.